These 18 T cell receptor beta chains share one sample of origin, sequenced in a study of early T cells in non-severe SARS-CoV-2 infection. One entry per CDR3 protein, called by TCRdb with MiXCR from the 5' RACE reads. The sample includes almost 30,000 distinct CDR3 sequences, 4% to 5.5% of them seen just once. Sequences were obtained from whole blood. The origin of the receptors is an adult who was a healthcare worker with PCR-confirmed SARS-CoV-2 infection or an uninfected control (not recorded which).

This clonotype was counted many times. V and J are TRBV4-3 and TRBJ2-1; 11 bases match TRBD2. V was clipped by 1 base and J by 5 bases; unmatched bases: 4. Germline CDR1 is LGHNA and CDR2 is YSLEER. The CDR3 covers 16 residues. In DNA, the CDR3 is TGCGCCAGCAGCCAAGTAGCGGGAGGGGGCGACAATGAGCAGTTCTTC. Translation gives CASSQVAGGGDNEQFF.

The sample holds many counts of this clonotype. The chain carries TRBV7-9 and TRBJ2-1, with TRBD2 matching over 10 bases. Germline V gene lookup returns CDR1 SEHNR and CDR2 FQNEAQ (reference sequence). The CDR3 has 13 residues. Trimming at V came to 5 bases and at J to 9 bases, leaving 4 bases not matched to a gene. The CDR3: CASSASSGGEQFF. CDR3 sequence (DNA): TGTGCCAGCAGCGCTTCTAGCGGGGGTGAGCAGTTCTTC.

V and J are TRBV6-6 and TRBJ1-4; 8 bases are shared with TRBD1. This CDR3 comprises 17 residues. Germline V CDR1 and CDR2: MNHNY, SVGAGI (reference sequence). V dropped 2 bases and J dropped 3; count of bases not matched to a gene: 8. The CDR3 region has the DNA TGTGCCAGCAGTTACCGCCTGGACAGGGACTCTAATGAAAAACTGTTTTTT. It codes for CASSYRLDRDSNEKLFF.

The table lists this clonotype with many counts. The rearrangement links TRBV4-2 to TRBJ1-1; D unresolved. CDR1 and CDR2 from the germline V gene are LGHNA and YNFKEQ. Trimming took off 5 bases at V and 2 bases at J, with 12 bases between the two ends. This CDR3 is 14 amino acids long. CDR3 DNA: TGTGCCAGCAGCAAAAGTAGGTTAAACACTGAAGCTTTCTTT. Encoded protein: CASSKSRLNTEAFF.

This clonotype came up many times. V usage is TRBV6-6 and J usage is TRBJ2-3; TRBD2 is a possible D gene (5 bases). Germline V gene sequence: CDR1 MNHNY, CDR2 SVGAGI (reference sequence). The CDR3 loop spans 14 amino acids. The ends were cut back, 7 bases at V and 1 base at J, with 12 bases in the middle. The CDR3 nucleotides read TGTGCCAGCATGGCTGGAGGCGGCACAGATACGCAGTATTTT. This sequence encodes CASMAGGGTDTQYF.

CDR3 protein: CSAGSWSSYNEQFF. For the CDR3, the DNA is TGCAGTGCTGGAAGTTGGAGCTCCTACAATGAGCAGTTCTTC. The V and J genes are TRBV20-1 and TRBJ2-1; no clear D. V lost 5 bases and J 0 bases, leaving 11 bases between the germline ends. Looked up from germline, CDR1 is DFQATT and CDR2 is SNEGSKA (reference sequence). This CDR3 has 14 amino acids.

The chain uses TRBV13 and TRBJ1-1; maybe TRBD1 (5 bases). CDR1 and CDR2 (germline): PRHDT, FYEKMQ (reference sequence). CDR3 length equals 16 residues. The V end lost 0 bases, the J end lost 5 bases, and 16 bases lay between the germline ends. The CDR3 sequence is CASSLGLGVVGTEAFF. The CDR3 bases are TGTGCCAGCAGCTTAGGCCTAGGGGTTGTTGGGACTGAAGCTTTCTTT.

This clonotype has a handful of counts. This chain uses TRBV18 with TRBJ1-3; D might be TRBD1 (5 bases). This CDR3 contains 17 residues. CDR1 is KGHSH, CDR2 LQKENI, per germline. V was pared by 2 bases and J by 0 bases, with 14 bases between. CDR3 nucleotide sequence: TGTGCCAGCTCACCAAATCCGGGACGGAACTCTGGAAACACCATATATTTT. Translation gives CASSPNPGRNSGNTIYF.

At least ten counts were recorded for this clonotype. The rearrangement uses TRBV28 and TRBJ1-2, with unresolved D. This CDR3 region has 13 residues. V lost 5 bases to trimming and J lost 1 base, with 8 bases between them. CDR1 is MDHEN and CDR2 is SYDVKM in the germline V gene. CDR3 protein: CASSKPDNYGYTF. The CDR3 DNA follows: TGTGCCAGCAGTAAACCAGATAACTATGGCTACACCTTC.

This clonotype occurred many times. CDR3 sequence reads: CASSQVQGRQPQHF. The DNA of the CDR3 is TGTGCCAGCAGCCAAGTCCAGGGTCGGCAGCCCCAGCATTTT. The V call is TRBV3-1, the J call TRBJ1-5, with D possibly matching TRBD1 (5 bases). This CDR3 comprises 14 residues. Germline values: CDR1 LGHDT, CDR2 YNNKEL (reference sequence). Trimming shortened V by 1 base and J by 7 bases, and 11 bases separated the two germline ends. Complete variable domain (other parts from reference TRBV3-1 and TRBJ1-5): DTAVSQTPKYLVTQMGNDKSIKCEQNLGHDTMYWYKQDSKKFLKIMFSYNNKELIINETVPNRFSPKSPDKAHLNLHINSLELGDSAVYFCASSQVQGRQPQHFGDGTRLSIL.

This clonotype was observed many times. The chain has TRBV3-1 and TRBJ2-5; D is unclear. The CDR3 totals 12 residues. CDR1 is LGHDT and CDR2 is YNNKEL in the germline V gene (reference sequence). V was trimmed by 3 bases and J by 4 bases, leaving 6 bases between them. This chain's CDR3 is CASSQTLETQYF. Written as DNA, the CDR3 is TGTGCCAGCAGCCAGACCTTAGAGACCCAGTACTTC.

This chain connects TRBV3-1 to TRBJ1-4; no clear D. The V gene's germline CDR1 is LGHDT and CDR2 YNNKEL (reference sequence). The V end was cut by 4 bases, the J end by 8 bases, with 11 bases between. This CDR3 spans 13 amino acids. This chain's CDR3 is CASSPGLKEKLFF. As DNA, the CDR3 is TGTGCCAGCAGCCCCGGTCTGAAGGAAAAACTGTTTTTT. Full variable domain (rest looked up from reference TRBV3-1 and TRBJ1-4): DTAVSQTPKYLVTQMGNDKSIKCEQNLGHDTMYWYKQDSKKFLKIMFSYNNKELIINETVPNRFSPKSPDKAHLNLHINSLELGDSAVYFCASSPGLKEKLFFGSGTQLSVL.

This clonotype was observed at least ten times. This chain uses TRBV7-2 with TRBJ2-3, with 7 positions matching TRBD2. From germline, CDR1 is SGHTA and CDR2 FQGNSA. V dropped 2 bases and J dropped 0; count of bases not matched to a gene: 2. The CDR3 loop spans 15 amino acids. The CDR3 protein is CASSLLAVSTDTQYF. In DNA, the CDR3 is TGTGCCAGCAGCTTACTAGCGGTTAGCACAGATACGCAGTATTTT.

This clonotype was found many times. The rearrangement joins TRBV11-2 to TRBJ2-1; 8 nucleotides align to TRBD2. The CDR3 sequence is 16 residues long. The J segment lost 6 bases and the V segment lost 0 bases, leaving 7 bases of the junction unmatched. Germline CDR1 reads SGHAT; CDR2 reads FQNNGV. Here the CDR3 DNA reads TGTGCCAGCAGCTTAGAGGGACTAGTTGGAGGCAATGAGCAGTTCTTC. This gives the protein CASSLEGLVGGNEQFF.

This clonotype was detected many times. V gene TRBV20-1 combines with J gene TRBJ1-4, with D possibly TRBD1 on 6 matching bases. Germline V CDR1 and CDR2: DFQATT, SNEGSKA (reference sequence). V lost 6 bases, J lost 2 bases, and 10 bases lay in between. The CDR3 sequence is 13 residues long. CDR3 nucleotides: TGCAGTGCCTACAGGGTGACTAATGAAAAACTGTTTTTT. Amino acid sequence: CSAYRVTNEKLFF.

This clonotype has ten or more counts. The CDR3 reads CASSPEGPLNTEAFF. CDR3 DNA sequence: TGTGCCAGCAGCCCCGAGGGGCCCCTGAACACTGAAGCTTTCTTT. The J gene is TRBJ1-1, the V gene TRBV28, with D perhaps matching TRBD1 (5 bases). V lost 6 bases to trimming and J lost 0 bases, with 14 bases between them. The germline V gene has CDR1 MDHEN and CDR2 SYDVKM. The CDR3 is made up of 15 amino acids.

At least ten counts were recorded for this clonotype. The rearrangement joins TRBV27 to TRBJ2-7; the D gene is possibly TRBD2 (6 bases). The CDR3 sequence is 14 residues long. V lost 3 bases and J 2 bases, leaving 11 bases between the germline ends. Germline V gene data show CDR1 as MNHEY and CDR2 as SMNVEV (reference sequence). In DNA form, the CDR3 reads TGTGCCAGCAGTTTGGTGCCGGGAGCCTACGAGCAGTACTTC. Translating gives CASSLVPGAYEQYF.

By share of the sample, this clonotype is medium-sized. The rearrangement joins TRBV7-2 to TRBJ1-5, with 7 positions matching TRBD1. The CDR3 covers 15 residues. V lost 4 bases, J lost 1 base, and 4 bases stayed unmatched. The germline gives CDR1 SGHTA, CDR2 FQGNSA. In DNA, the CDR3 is TGTGCCAGCAGCTCAGGGGGATCGAGCAATCAGCCCCAGCATTTT. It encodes CASSSGGSSNQPQHF.